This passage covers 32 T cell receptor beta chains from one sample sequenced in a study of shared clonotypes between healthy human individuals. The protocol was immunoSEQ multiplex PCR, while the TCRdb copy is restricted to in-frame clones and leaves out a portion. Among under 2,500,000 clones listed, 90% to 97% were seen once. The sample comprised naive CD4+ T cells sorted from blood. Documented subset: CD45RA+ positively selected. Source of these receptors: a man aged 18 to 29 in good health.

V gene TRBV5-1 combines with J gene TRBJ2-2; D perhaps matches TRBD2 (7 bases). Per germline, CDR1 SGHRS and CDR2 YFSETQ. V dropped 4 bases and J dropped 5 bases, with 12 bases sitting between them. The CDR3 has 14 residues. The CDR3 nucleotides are TGCGCCAGCAGCGCAGCGGGACAAACCGGGGAGCTGTTTTTT. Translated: CASSAAGQTGELFF.

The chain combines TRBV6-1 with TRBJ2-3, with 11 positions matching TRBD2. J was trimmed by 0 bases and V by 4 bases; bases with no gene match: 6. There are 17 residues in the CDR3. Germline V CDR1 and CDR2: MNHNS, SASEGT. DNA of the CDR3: TGTGCCAGCAGTGTCTACCTAGCGGGGGGAAGCACAGATACGCAGTATTTT. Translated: CASSVYLAGGSTDTQYF.

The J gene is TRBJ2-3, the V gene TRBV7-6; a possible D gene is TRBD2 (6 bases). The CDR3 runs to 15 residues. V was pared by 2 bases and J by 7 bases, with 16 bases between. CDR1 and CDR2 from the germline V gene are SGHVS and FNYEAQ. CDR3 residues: CASSLTWTGGNTQYF. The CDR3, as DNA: TGTGCCAGCAGCTTAACTTGGACCGGCGGGAATACGCAGTATTTT.

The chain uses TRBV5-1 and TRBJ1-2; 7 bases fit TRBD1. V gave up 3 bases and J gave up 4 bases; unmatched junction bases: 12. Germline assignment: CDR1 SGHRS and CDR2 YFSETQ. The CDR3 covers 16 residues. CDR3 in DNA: TGCGCCAGCAGCTGGGGGATTTCGGACAGGCCCTATGGCTACACCTTC. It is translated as CASSWGISDRPYGYTF.

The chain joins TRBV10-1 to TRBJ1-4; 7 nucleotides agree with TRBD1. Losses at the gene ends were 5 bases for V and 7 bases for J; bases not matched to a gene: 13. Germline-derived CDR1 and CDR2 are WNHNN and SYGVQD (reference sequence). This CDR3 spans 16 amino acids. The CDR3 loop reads CASSHRGRRPREKLFF. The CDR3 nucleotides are TGCGCCAGCAGTCATAGGGGGCGCAGGCCCCGTGAAAAACTGTTTTTT.

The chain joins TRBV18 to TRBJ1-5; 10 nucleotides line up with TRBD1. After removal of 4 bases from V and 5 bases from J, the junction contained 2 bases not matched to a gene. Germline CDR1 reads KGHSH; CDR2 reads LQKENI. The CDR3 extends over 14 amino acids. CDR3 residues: CASSRDRGYQPQHF. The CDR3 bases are TGTGCCAGCTCACGGGACAGGGGTTATCAGCCCCAGCATTTT.

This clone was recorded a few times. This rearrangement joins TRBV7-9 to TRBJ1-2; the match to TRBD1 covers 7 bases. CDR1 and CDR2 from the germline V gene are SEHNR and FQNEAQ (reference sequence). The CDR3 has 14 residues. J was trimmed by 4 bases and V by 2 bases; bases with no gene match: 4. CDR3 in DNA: TGTGCCAGCAGCTTAAGGAGGGACAGCTATGGCTACACCTTC. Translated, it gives CASSLRRDSYGYTF.

The CDR3 nucleotides are TGTGCCAGCTCCCCGGCAGGGGTCGACGAGCAGTACTTC. Translated: CASSPAGVDEQYF. The J gene is TRBJ2-7, the V gene TRBV18, with a tentative D call TRBD1 (6 bases). V lost 6 bases, J lost 5 bases, and 14 bases lay in between. CDR1 is KGHSH, CDR2 LQKENI, per germline. The CDR3 runs 13 residues.

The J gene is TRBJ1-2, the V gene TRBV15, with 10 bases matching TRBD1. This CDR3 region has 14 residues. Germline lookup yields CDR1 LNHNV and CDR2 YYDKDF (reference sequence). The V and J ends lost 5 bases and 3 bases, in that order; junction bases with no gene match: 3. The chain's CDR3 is CATSGDRGDYGYTF. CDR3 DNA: TGTGCCACCAGCGGGGACAGGGGTGACTATGGCTACACCTTC. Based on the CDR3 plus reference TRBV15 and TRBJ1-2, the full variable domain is DAMVIQNPRYQVTQFGKPVTLSCSQTLNHNVMYWYQQKSSQAPKLLFHYYDKDFNNEADTPDNFQSRRPNTSFCFLDIRSPGLGDTAMYLCATSGDRGDYGYTFGSGTRLTVV.

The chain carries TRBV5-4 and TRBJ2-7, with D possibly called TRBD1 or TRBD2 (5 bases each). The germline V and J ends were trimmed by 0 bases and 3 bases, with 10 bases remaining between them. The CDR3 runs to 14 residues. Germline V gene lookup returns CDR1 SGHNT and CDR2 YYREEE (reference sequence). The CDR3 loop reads CASSLAGTNYEQYF. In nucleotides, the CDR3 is TGTGCCAGCAGCTTGGCGGGGACCAACTACGAGCAGTACTTC.

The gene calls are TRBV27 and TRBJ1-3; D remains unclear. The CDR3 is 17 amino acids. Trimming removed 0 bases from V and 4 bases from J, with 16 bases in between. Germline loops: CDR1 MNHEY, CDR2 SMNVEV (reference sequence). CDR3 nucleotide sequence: TGTGCCAGCAGTTTATCATACAGACATAATCCGGGAAACACCATATATTTT. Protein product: CASSLSYRHNPGNTIYF.

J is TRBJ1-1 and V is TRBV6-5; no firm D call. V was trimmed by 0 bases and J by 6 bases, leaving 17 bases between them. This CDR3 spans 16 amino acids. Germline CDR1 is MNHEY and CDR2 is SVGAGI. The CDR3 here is CASSYSLGSLRAEAFF. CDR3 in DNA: TGTGCCAGCAGTTACTCCCTGGGATCGCTCCGGGCTGAAGCTTTCTTT.

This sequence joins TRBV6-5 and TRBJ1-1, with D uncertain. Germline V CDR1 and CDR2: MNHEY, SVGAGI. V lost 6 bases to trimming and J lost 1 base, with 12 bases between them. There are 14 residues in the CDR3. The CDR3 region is CASSPVDGNTEAFF. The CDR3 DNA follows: TGTGCCAGCAGCCCAGTTGACGGGAACACTGAAGCTTTCTTT.

CDR3 in DNA: TGTGCCAGCACCCTAGCGGGATCGGTAAGCACAGATACGCAGTATTTT. Amino acid sequence: CASTLAGSVSTDTQYF. The chain recombines TRBV7-9 with TRBJ2-3; TRBD2 aligns across 9 bases. Germline-derived CDR1 and CDR2 are SEHNR and FQNEAQ (reference sequence). V lost 7 bases, J lost 0 bases, and 8 bases stayed unmatched. The CDR3 covers 16 residues.

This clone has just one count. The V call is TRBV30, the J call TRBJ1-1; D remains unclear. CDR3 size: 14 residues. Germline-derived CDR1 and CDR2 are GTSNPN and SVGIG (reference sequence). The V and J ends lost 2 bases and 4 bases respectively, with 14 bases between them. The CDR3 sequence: CAWSPHNSGTEAFF. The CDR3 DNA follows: TGTGCCTGGAGTCCTCATAATTCGGGCACTGAAGCTTTCTTT.

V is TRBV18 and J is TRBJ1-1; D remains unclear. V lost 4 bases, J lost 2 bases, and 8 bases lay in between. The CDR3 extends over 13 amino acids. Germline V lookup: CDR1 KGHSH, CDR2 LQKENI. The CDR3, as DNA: TGTGCCAGCTCACAATGGACCAACACTGAAGCTTTCTTT. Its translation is CASSQWTNTEAFF.

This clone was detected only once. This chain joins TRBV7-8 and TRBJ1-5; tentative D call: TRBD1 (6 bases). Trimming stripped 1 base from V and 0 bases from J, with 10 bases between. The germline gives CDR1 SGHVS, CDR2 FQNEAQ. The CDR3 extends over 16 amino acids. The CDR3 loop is CASSLVLGASNQPQHF. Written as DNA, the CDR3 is TGTGCCAGCAGCTTAGTGCTGGGGGCTAGCAATCAGCCCCAGCATTTT. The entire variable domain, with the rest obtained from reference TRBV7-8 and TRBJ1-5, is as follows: GAGVSQSPRYKVAKRGQDVALRCDPISGHVSLFWYQQALGQGPEFLTYFQNEAQLDKSGLPSDRFFAERPEGSVSTLKIQRTQQEDSAVYLCASSLVLGASNQPQHFGDGTRLSIL.

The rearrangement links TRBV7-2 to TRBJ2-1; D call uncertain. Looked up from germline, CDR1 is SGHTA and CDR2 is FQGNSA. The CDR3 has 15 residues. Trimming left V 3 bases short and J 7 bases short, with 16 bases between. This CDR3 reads CASSFATPGENEQFF. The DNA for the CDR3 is TGTGCCAGCAGCTTTGCTACTCCAGGAGAAAATGAGCAGTTCTTC.

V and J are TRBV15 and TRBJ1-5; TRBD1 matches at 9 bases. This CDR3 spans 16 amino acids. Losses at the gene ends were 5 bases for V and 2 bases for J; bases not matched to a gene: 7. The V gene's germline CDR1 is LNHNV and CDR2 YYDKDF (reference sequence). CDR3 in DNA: TGTGCCACCAGCCGATACAGGGGGCCGGGCAATCAGCCCCAGCATTTT. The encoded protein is CATSRYRGPGNQPQHF. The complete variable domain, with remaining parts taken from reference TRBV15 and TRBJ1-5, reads DAMVIQNPRYQVTQFGKPVTLSCSQTLNHNVMYWYQQKSSQAPKLLFHYYDKDFNNEADTPDNFQSRRPNTSFCFLDIRSPGLGDTAMYLCATSRYRGPGNQPQHFGDGTRLSIL.

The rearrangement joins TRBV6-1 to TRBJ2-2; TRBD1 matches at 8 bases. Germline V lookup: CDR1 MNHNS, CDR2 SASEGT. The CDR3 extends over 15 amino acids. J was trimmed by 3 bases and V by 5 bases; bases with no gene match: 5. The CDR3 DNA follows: TGTGCCAGCAGTCTTGCGACAGGGGACACCGGGGAGCTGTTTTTT. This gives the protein CASSLATGDTGELFF.

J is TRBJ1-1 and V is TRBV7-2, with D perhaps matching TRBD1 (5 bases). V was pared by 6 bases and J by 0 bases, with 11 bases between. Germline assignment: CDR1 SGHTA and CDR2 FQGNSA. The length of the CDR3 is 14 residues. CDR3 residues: CASSPRQMNTEAFF. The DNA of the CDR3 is TGTGCCAGCAGTCCAAGACAGATGAACACTGAAGCTTTCTTT.

The CDR3 DNA sequence: TGTGCCAGCAGAAGCAGGGGGATGGGCTATGGCTACACCTTC. Residues: CASRSRGMGYGYTF. The chain recombines TRBV28 with TRBJ1-2; 7 nucleotides align to TRBD1. After removal of 6 bases from V and 4 bases from J, the junction contained 8 bases not matched to a gene. The CDR3 is 14 amino acids. The germline CDR1 and CDR2 sequences are MDHEN and SYDVKM.

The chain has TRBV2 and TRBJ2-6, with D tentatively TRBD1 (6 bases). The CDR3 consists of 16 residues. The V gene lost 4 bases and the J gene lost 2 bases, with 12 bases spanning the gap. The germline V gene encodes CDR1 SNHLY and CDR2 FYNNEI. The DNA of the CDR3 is TGTGCCAGCAGTGCTCGAGGGGGTACTGGGGCCAACGTCCTGACTTTC. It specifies CASSARGGTGANVLTF.

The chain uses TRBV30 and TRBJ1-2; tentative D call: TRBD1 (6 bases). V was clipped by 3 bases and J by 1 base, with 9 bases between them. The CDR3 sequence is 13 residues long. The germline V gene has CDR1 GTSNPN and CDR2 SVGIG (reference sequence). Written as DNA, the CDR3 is TGTGCCTGGAGAAGGGGGTTTAACTATGGCTACACCTTC. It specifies CAWRRGFNYGYTF.

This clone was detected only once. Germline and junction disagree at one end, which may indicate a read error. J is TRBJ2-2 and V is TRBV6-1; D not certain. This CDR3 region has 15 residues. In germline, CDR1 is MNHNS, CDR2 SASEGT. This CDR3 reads CAAAPPGGNTGELFF. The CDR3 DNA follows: TGCGCCGCAGCCCCCCCGGGCGGGAACACCGGGGAGCTGTTTTTT.

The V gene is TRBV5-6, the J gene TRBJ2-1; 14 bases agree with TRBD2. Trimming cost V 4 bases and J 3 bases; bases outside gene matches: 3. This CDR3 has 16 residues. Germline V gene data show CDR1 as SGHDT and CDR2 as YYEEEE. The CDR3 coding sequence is TGTGCCAGCAGCAAGGGACTAGCGGGGGACTACAATGAGCAGTTCTTC. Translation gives CASSKGLAGDYNEQFF.

CDR3 in amino acids: CASSGTRGDEQYF. The CDR3 nucleotides read TGTGCCAGTAGTGGGACTAGGGGTGACGAGCAGTACTTC. The chain recombines TRBV19 with TRBJ2-7; 8 positions agree with TRBD2. Germline V gives CDR1 LNHDA, CDR2 SQIVND (reference sequence). J was trimmed by 5 bases and V by 5 bases; bases with no gene match: 5. The CDR3 spans 13 residues.

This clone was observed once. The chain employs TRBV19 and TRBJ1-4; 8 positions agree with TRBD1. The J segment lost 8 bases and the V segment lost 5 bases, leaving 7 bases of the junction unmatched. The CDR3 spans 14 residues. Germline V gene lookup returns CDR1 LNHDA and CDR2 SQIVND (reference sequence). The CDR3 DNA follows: TGTGCCAGTAGTCTCGGACAGGGTAGCGAAAAACTGTTTTTT. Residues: CASSLGQGSEKLFF.

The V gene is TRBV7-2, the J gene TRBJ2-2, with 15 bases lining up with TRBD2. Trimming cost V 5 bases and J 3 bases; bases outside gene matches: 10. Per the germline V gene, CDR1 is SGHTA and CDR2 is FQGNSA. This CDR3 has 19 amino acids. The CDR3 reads CASSGHGTSGGRDTGELFF. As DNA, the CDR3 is TGTGCCAGCAGCGGTCACGGGACTAGCGGGGGGAGGGACACCGGGGAGCTGTTTTTT.

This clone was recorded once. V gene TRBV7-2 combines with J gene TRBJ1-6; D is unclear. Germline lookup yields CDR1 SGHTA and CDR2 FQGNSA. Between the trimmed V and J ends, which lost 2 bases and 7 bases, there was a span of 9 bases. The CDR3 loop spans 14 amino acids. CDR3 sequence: CASSLRQQNSPLHF. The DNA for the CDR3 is TGTGCCAGCAGCTTAAGGCAGCAAAATTCACCCCTCCACTTT.

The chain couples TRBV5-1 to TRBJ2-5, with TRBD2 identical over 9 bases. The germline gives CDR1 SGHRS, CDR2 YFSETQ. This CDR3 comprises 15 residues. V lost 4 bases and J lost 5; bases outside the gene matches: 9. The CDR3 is CASSHASGTRETQYF. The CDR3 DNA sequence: TGCGCCAGCAGCCACGCTAGCGGGACACGGGAGACCCAGTACTTC.

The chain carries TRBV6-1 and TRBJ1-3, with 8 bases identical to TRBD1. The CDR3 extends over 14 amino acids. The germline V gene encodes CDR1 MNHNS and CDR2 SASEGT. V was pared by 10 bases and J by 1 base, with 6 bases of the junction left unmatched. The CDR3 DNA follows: TGTGCCACCGGACAGGGTAATTCTGGAAACACCATATATTTT. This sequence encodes CATGQGNSGNTIYF.